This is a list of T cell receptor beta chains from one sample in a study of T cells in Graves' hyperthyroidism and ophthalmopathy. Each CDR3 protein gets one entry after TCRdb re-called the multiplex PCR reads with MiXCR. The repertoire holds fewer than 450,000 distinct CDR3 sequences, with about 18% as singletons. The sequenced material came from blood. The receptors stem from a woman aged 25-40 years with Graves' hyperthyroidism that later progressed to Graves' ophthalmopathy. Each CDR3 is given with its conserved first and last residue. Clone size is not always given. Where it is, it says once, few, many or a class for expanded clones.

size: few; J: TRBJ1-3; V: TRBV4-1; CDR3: CASSQGIGLTGNTIYF
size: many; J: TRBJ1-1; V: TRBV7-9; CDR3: CASSVSDTEAFF
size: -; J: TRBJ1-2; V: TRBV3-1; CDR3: CASSQVNGGYTF
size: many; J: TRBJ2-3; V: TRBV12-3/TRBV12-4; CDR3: CASSLAPERSADTQYF
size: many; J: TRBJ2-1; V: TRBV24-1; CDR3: CATSDFRVGGLNEQFF
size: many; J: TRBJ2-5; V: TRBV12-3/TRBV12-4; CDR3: CASSKSDRRETQYF
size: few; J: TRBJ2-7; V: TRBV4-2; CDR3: CASSKPTGPYEQYF
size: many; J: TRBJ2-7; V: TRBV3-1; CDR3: CASSQRPGQVPQYF
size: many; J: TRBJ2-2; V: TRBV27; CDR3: CASSLSGTGDGELFF
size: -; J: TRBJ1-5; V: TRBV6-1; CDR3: CASSFTGAQPQHF
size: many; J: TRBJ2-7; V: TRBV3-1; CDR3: CASSPWDSTDEQYF
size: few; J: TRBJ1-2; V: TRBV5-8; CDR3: CASSSRGLIYGYTF
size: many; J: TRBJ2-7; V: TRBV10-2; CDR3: CASSESWVLQYF
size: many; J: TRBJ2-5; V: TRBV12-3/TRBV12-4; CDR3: CASRLGGQETQYF
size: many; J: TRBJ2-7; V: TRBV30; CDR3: CAWIRLAGGGYEQYF
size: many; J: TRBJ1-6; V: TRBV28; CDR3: CASSLFRGSSYNSPLHF
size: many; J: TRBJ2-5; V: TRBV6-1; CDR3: CASSEEDVGHQYF
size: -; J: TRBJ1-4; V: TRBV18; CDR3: CASSPRDTGIPNEKLFF
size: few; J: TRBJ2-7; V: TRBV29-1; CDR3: CSVEDRQGEYEQYF
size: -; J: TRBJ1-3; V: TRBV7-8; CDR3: CASSSLQGAGTIYF
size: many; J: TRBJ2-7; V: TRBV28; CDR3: CASSLYPGAYEQYF
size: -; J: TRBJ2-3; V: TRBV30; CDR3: CAWTRRRTDTQYF